The 25 T cell receptor beta chains reported below all come from one sample, sequenced in a study of T cell repertoires in cytomegalovirus infection. These receptors have no known antigen. TCRdb redid the calling of the reads with MiXCR, one entry per CDR3 protein. Seen here are hundreds of thousands of distinct CDR3 sequences, about a third observed once, and the top ten hold around 15%. This material consisted of cultured CD8+ T cells from PBMCs, taken from culture after CMV antigen stimulation. The receptors come from a human donor in good health (CMV status not recorded). Some clones in this sample may be carry-over from other donors' samples.

Ten or more counts support this clonotype. V and J are TRBV7-2 and TRBJ2-2, with 9 bases fitting TRBD1. The V segment lost 4 bases and the J segment 4 bases; nucleotides outside the gene matches: 7. The germline gives CDR1 SGHTA, CDR2 FQGNSA. CDR3 size: 16 residues. DNA for the CDR3: TGTGCCAGCAGCTCCAACAGGGGGCCGGGCACCGGGGAGCTGTTTTTT. This encodes CASSSNRGPGTGELFF. The entire variable domain, with the rest obtained from reference TRBV7-2 and TRBJ2-2, is as follows: GAGVSQSPSNKVTEKGKDVELRCDPISGHTALYWYRQSLGQGLEFLIYFQGNSAPDKSGLPSDRFSAERTGGSVSTLTIQRTQQEDSAVYLCASSSNRGPGTGELFFGEGSRLTVL.

V is TRBV7-6 and J is TRBJ2-1; a possible D gene is TRBD2 (6 bases). The V end lost 5 bases, the J end lost 8 bases, and 16 bases lay between the germline ends. This CDR3 has 14 amino acids. Germline V CDR1 and CDR2: SGHVS, FNYEAQ. CDR3 nucleotides: TGTGCCAGCAGCCAAGAGACTAGTAATGATGAGCAGTTCTTC. This codes for CASSQETSNDEQFF.

This clonotype was seen many times. Compared with germline, one end of the junction differs, possibly owing to a read error. V is TRBV4-1 and J is TRBJ1-1; 9 bases map to TRBD1. CDR1 is MGHRA, CDR2 YSYEKL, per germline. The CDR3 consists of 14 residues. CDR3 in amino acids: CASSTGQGNTEAFF. In DNA form, the CDR3 reads TGTGCCAGCAGCACGGGACAGGGGAACACTGAAGCTTTCTTT.

This clonotype showed up just a few times. This chain's CDR3 is CASSLVGNDEQFF. The CDR3 DNA is TGTGCCAGCAGTTTAGTAGGGAATGATGAGCAGTTCTTC. The chain is built from TRBV27 and TRBJ2-1; D ambiguous. Germline V gives CDR1 MNHEY, CDR2 SMNVEV (reference sequence). Trimming removed 2 bases at V and 8 bases at J, with 10 bases between. The CDR3 is 13 amino acids.

This clonotype was counted ten times or more. The chain joins TRBV6-5 to TRBJ2-3, with D maybe TRBD1 (6 bases). The CDR3 contains 15 residues. Germline CDR1 and CDR2: MNHEY and SVGAGI. Trimming cost V 6 bases and J 0 bases, with 13 bases left between them. CDR3 coding DNA: TGTGCCAGCAGACCGACAGGACCTAGCACAGATACGCAGTATTTT. It translates to CASRPTGPSTDTQYF.

The rearrangement uses TRBV5-6 and TRBJ1-1, with D tentatively TRBD1 (5 bases). The CDR3 contains 14 residues. Germline V gene sequence: CDR1 SGHDT, CDR2 YYEEEE. V lost 5 bases, J lost 3 bases, and 14 bases lay in between. CDR3 sequence (DNA): TGTGCCAGCAGTCCCCTAGGGGACTACACTGAAGCTTTCTTT. It specifies CASSPLGDYTEAFF.

This clonotype was detected once. J is TRBJ2-7 and V is TRBV6-5; a possible D gene is TRBD1 (6 bases). From germline, CDR1 is MNHEY and CDR2 SVGAGI. This CDR3 has 16 residues. V lost 6 bases and J 3 bases, leaving 21 bases between the germline ends. The CDR3 DNA reads TGTGCCAGCAGCAACTGGATCCAGGGGATTCACTACGAGCAGTACTTC. Its protein is CASSNWIQGIHYEQYF.

The chain has TRBV11-1 and TRBJ1-1; maybe TRBD1 (5 bases). Trimming took 5 bases from V and 3 from J, leaving 19 bases between them. The germline CDR1 and CDR2 sequences are SGHAT and FQDESV (reference sequence). The CDR3 totals 16 residues. For the CDR3, the DNA is TGTGCCAGCAGCCCGGCGGGGGTTACAAAGGACACTGAAGCTTTCTTT. This gives the protein CASSPAGVTKDTEAFF.

This clonotype has only one observation. A much larger clone lies a single base off, so this may be a read error. The chain employs TRBV7-8 and TRBJ2-3; TRBD2 might be the D (5 bases). This CDR3 spans 15 amino acids. Germline lookup yields CDR1 SGHVS and CDR2 FQNEAQ. The CDR3 DNA reads as TGTACCAGCAGCCTCCGGGGTTCTAGCACAGATACGCAGTATTTT. As protein: CTSSLRGSSTDTQYF.

The CDR3 here is CASSLHPALAGRTGELFF. The DNA for the CDR3 is TGTGCCAGCAGTCTCCACCCTGCGCTCGCAGGGCGGACCGGGGAGCTGTTTTTT. The chain is built from TRBV27 and TRBJ2-2, with a tentative D call TRBD1 (5 bases). This CDR3 spans 18 amino acids. Per germline, CDR1 MNHEY and CDR2 SMNVEV (reference sequence). V lost 5 bases, J lost 5 bases, and 24 bases lay in between.

V gene TRBV5-4 combines with J gene TRBJ2-1; D may be TRBD2 (7 bases). Trimming took 4 bases from V and 7 from J, leaving 24 bases between them. The CDR3 runs 17 residues. In germline, CDR1 is SGHNT, CDR2 YYREEE (reference sequence). Here the CDR3 DNA reads TGTGCCAGCAGCCTCACTGGGGGGTGGGGGGGGCTAAATGAGCAGTTCTTC. It yields the protein CASSLTGGWGGLNEQFF.

The CDR3 bases are TGCGCCAGCAGCGCCTCGGCGGGGCCGTACTACGAGCAGTACTTC. Encoded protein: CASSASAGPYYEQYF. V is TRBV5-1 and J is TRBJ2-7; possibly TRBD2 for D (6 bases). Germline values: CDR1 SGHRS, CDR2 YFSETQ. The CDR3 totals 15 residues. V was shortened by 4 bases and J by 3 bases, with 17 bases between the two germline ends.

This clonotype was seen a few times. The CDR3 coding sequence is TGTGCCAGCAGTTCAACGGGGTCGCTGGAGACCCAGTACTTC. Translating it yields CASSSTGSLETQYF. V gene TRBV6-2 or TRBV6-3 combines with J gene TRBJ2-5; D may be TRBD2 (5 bases). In germline, CDR1 is MNHEY, CDR2 SVGEGT. The V end was cut by 4 bases, the J end by 5 bases, with 14 bases between. This CDR3 has 14 amino acids.

This clonotype came up once. The chain carries TRBV4-1 and TRBJ1-1; the D gene is possibly TRBD1 (5 bases). This CDR3 has 14 amino acids. Trimming took off 0 bases at V and 7 bases at J, with 12 bases between the two ends. Germline V gene lookup returns CDR1 MGHRA and CDR2 YSYEKL. The CDR3 region has the DNA TGCGCCAGCAGCCAAGATTCGTGGGGGGGTGAAGCTTTCTTT. Its protein product is CASSQDSWGGEAFF.

This chain connects TRBV14 to TRBJ1-6; TRBD1 agrees at 9 bases. This CDR3 region has 16 residues. Germline values: CDR1 SGHDN, CDR2 FVKESK. V gave up 3 bases and J gave up 10 bases; unmatched junction bases: 10. The CDR3 DNA sequence: TGTGCCAGCAGCCAGACGGGACAGGGCCGGCTGTCACCCCTCCACTTT. Translated, it gives CASSQTGQGRLSPLHF.

The rearrangement uses TRBV10-3 and TRBJ2-5; TRBD1 aligns across 12 bases. V dropped 5 bases and J dropped 5; count of bases not matched to a gene: 6. Germline loops: CDR1 ENHRY, CDR2 SYGVKD. The CDR3 extends over 15 amino acids. CDR3 bases: TGTGCCATCAGTTGGGACAGGGGGCAAGCGGAGACCCAGTACTTC. It translates to CAISWDRGQAETQYF.

This sequence joins TRBV27 and TRBJ2-7; D gene uncertain. The CDR3 sequence is 18 residues long. Looked up from germline, CDR1 is MNHEY and CDR2 is SMNVEV (reference sequence). The germline V and J ends were trimmed by 1 base and 6 bases, with 25 bases remaining between them. CDR3 coding DNA: TGTGCCAGCAGTTTATTCCCCTTGGAGATAGCCCACATGCGCGAGCAGTACTTC. This sequence encodes CASSLFPLEIAHMREQYF.

The sample holds one count of this clonotype. The chain combines TRBV20-1 with TRBJ2-7, with 9 nucleotides matching TRBD1. The CDR3 extends over 13 amino acids. V was pared by 6 bases and J by 2 bases, with 5 bases of the junction left unmatched. The germline V gene has CDR1 DFQATT and CDR2 SNEGSKA (reference sequence). The CDR3 here is CSATGGFTYEQYV. CDR3 DNA: TGCAGTGCGACAGGGGGTTTCACCTACGAGCAGTACGTC.

This chain uses TRBV19 with TRBJ2-3; 8 positions agree with TRBD1. This CDR3 contains 15 residues. The germline CDR1 and CDR2 sequences are LNHDA and SQIVND (reference sequence). The junction had 2 bases not matched to a gene; V was cut back by 1 base and J by 2 bases. CDR3 DNA sequence: TGTGCCAGTAGTATAGCAGGGGGCTTCACAGATACGCAGTATTTT. Translation gives CASSIAGGFTDTQYF.

The rearrangement links TRBV20-1 to TRBJ2-2, with D possibly matching TRBD2 (6 bases). V was shortened by 0 bases and J by 0 bases, with 11 bases between the two germline ends. Germline V gene data show CDR1 as DFQATT and CDR2 as SNEGSKA (reference sequence). The CDR3 extends over 16 amino acids. In nucleotides, the CDR3 is TGCAGTGCTAGAGATCCACTAGCCACGAACACCGGGGAGCTGTTTTTT. Translated: CSARDPLATNTGELFF.

The chain has TRBV4-2 and TRBJ2-3, with D unclear. Germline V gene sequence: CDR1 LGHNA, CDR2 YNFKEQ. V was trimmed by 6 bases and J by 6 bases, leaving 10 bases between them. CDR3 length: 12 amino acids. CDR3 DNA: TGTGCCAGCAGACCCCGTGGGGATACGCAGTATTTT. Amino acid sequence: CASRPRGDTQYF.

The J gene is TRBJ1-5, the V gene TRBV12-3 or TRBV12-4, with D possibly matching TRBD1 (6 bases). CDR3 length equals 14 residues. V lost 5 bases and J 0 bases, leaving 8 bases between the germline ends. In nucleotides, the CDR3 is TGTGCCAGCAGTGAGGACAGTAGCAATCAGCCCCAGCATTTT. It encodes CASSEDSSNQPQHF.

There are many counts of this clonotype. The V call is TRBV5-6, the J call TRBJ1-1; the D is unclear. Germline V gives CDR1 SGHDT, CDR2 YYEEEE. The CDR3 sequence is 14 residues long. V was trimmed by 4 bases and J by 1 base, leaving 11 bases between them. This CDR3 is CASSHPRGNTEAFF. CDR3 nucleotide sequence: TGTGCCAGCAGCCACCCGCGGGGGAACACTGAAGCTTTCTTT.

This clonotype was detected only a few times. The chain employs TRBV11-2 and TRBJ2-1, with TRBD2 matching 10 bases. Germline V gene lookup returns CDR1 SGHAT and CDR2 FQNNGV. The CDR3 is made up of 16 amino acids. With V trimmed by 5 bases and J by 9 bases, 13 bases remained unmatched. For the CDR3, the DNA is TGTGCCAGCAGCGTTCGCCTAGCGGGGGTACGCCTTGAGCAGTTCTTC. Its translation: CASSVRLAGVRLEQFF.

The table lists this clonotype with a few counts. V usage is TRBV7-8 and J usage is TRBJ2-3; the D gene could be TRBD1 or TRBD2 (5 bases each). The V and J ends lost 1 base and 4 bases respectively, with 15 bases between them. The length of the CDR3 is 16 residues. Germline assignment: CDR1 SGHVS and CDR2 FQNEAQ. CDR3 coding DNA: TGTGCCAGCAGCTTAGGGACGGGGCTCAGCGCAGATACGCAGTATTTT. Its protein product is CASSLGTGLSADTQYF.